The 31 T cell receptor beta chains below come from one sample, sequenced in a study of circulating and synovial CD4+ cells in juvenile arthritis. Sequencing was performed with immunoSEQ multiplex PCR; in TCRdb, only in-frame clones are kept and a portion is missing. The sample lists about 32,000 clones; just under 95% were seen once. The specimen was CD4+ T cells from blood. These TCRs come from a human donor with juvenile idiopathic arthritis.

In this sample, this clone turned up once. This rearrangement joins TRBV25-1 to TRBJ1-1; no clear D. Germline V lookup: CDR1 MGHDK, CDR2 SYGVNS. V gave up 3 bases and J gave up 3 bases, with 11 bases separating them. CDR3 size: 14 residues. For the CDR3, the DNA is TGTGCCAGCAGTGACGGAGTAGTCCACACTGAAGCTTTCTTT. Amino acids: CASSDGVVHTEAFF.

The rearrangement joins TRBV6-5 to TRBJ1-1; perhaps TRBD1 as D (5 bases). This CDR3 is built from 14 residues. The ends were cut back, 6 bases at V and 2 bases at J, with 13 bases in the middle. Germline assignment: CDR1 MNHEY and CDR2 SVGAGI. In nucleotides, the CDR3 is TGTGCCAGCAGCTCAAGGGGTGTTAACACTGAAGCTTTCTTT. Translation: CASSSRGVNTEAFF.

The chain has TRBV6-5 and TRBJ2-2, with 7 bases lining up with TRBD2. V lost 5 bases to trimming and J lost 2 bases; unmatched junction nucleotides: 5. Germline lookup yields CDR1 MNHEY and CDR2 SVGAGI. The CDR3 spans 15 residues. CDR3 sequence reads: CASSASGTNTGELFF. In DNA form, the CDR3 reads TGTGCCAGCAGTGCAAGCGGGACTAACACCGGGGAGCTGTTTTTT.

The chain employs TRBV28 and TRBJ1-1; D is ambiguous. This CDR3 is 12 amino acids long. Germline assignment: CDR1 MDHEN and CDR2 SYDVKM. V dropped 8 bases and J dropped 3 bases, with 10 bases sitting between them. The CDR3 nucleotides are TGTGCCAGCGGTTACATGGACACTGAAGCTTTCTTT. It is translated as CASGYMDTEAFF.

V gene TRBV5-1 combines with J gene TRBJ2-7; the D gene is possibly TRBD2 (6 bases). The V gene lost 0 bases and the J gene lost 7 bases, with 11 bases spanning the gap. The CDR3 is 13 amino acids. Germline values: CDR1 SGHRS, CDR2 YFSETQ. The CDR3 protein is CASSLGGEGEQYF. The DNA for the CDR3 is TGCGCCAGCAGCTTGGGGGGGGAAGGGGAGCAGTACTTC.

The rearrangement links TRBV25-1 to TRBJ1-1, with D possibly matching TRBD1 (6 bases). V was shortened by 6 bases and J by 0 bases, with 11 bases between the two germline ends. The CDR3 extends over 14 amino acids. CDR1 and CDR2 (germline): MGHDK, SYGVNS. The CDR3 nucleotides read TGTGCCAGCAGAGGACAGCTCATGAACACTGAAGCTTTCTTT. Protein product: CASRGQLMNTEAFF.

CDR3 sequence (DNA): TGTGCCAGCAGCCCACAGGGGCCAGTGGAGCAGTTCTTC. Translated: CASSPQGPVEQFF. The genes are TRBV27 and TRBJ2-1, with TRBD1 matching over 7 bases. In germline, CDR1 is MNHEY, CDR2 SMNVEV (reference sequence). Trimming at V came to 6 bases and at J to 10 bases, leaving 9 bases not matched to a gene. This CDR3 contains 13 residues.

The chain's CDR3 is CASSLSGQGSYEQYF. Here the CDR3 DNA reads TGTGCCAGCAGCTTATCGGGACAGGGCTCCTACGAGCAGTACTTC. The rearrangement links TRBV7-2 to TRBJ2-7; 9 nucleotides match TRBD1. After removal of 2 bases from V and 0 bases from J, the junction contained 2 bases not matched to a gene. The CDR3 loop spans 15 amino acids. Germline V gene lookup returns CDR1 SGHTA and CDR2 FQGNSA.

CDR3 sequence: CASRRTSGDAYNEQFF. CDR3 DNA: TGCGCCAGCAGGAGGACTAGCGGAGACGCCTACAATGAGCAGTTCTTC. V usage is TRBV5-1 and J usage is TRBJ2-1; 10 nucleotides match TRBD2. Per germline, CDR1 SGHRS and CDR2 YFSETQ. J was trimmed by 2 bases and V by 5 bases; bases with no gene match: 7. The CDR3 loop spans 16 amino acids.

V usage is TRBV10-1 and J usage is TRBJ2-3, with D tentatively TRBD2 (5 bases). Trimming shortened V by 2 bases and J by 0 bases, and 12 bases separated the two germline ends. This CDR3 is 16 amino acids long. Germline assignment: CDR1 WNHNN and CDR2 SYGVQD (reference sequence). In DNA, the CDR3 is TGCGCCAGCAGTGAGGGGAGCGGCCTCAGCACAGATACGCAGTATTTT. It yields the protein CASSEGSGLSTDTQYF.

This rearrangement joins TRBV5-1 to TRBJ1-2, with D perhaps matching TRBD1 (5 bases). CDR1 and CDR2 (germline): SGHRS, YFSETQ. This CDR3 is 13 amino acids long. The V end was cut by 1 base, the J end by 6 bases, with 10 bases between. The CDR3 nucleotides read TGCGCCAGCAGCTTGCGGGGGGGTGATGGCTACACCTTC. Its translation is CASSLRGGDGYTF.

V is TRBV4-2 and J is TRBJ2-5; 7 positions agree with TRBD1. Trimming cost V 0 bases and J 5 bases; bases outside gene matches: 3. Germline values: CDR1 LGHNA, CDR2 YNFKEQ. There are 14 residues in the CDR3. This CDR3 reads CASSQEEQGETQYF. In DNA, the CDR3 is TGTGCCAGCAGCCAAGAGGAACAGGGGGAGACCCAGTACTTC.

The rearrangement joins TRBV19 to TRBJ1-2; no reliable D call. The CDR3 covers 13 residues. The germline CDR1 and CDR2 sequences are LNHDA and SQIVND (reference sequence). V lost 4 bases and J 4 bases, leaving 10 bases between the germline ends. This CDR3 is CASSKEGSYGYTF. As DNA, the CDR3 is TGTGCCAGTAGTAAGGAGGGATCCTATGGCTACACCTTC.

CDR3 in amino acids: CASSPLDYQLGETQYF. The CDR3 coding sequence is TGTGCCAGCAGTCCCCTGGACTACCAGTTGGGGGAGACCCAGTACTTC. The V call is TRBV28, the J call TRBJ2-5, with D possibly being TRBD2 (6 bases). Trimming cost V 5 bases and J 5 bases, with 21 bases left between them. The CDR3 sequence is 16 residues long. Germline V gene lookup returns CDR1 MDHEN and CDR2 SYDVKM.

V is TRBV6-6 and J is TRBJ2-1, with a weak D call TRBD2 (6 bases). Germline assignment: CDR1 MNHNY and CDR2 SVGAGI (reference sequence). The germline V and J ends were trimmed by 5 bases and 3 bases, with 11 bases remaining between them. The CDR3 totals 14 residues. As DNA, the CDR3 is TGTGCCAGCAGTCCTTGGGACTTCTACAATGAGCAGTTCTTC. Translated, it gives CASSPWDFYNEQFF.

The CDR3 reads CASSQGLAGPYEQYF. In DNA, the CDR3 is TGTGCCAGCAGCCAAGGACTAGCGGGACCCTACGAGCAGTACTTC. The rearrangement links TRBV4-2 to TRBJ2-7, with 11 bases that match TRBD2. The V segment lost 1 base and the J segment 2 bases; nucleotides outside the gene matches: 1. CDR3 length: 15 amino acids. Germline V gene sequence: CDR1 LGHNA, CDR2 YNFKEQ.

This chain connects TRBV7-2 to TRBJ1-1, with D possibly matching TRBD1 (5 bases). CDR1 is SGHTA and CDR2 is FQGNSA in the germline V gene. V lost 5 bases and J 5 bases, leaving 12 bases between the germline ends. This CDR3 is built from 13 residues. The CDR3 is CASSPNGGTEAFF. CDR3 bases: TGTGCCAGCAGCCCTAACGGGGGGACTGAAGCTTTCTTT.

This clone was seen more than once but under ten times. This chain links TRBV6-6 with TRBJ2-4, with 7 bases identical to TRBD2. This CDR3 is built from 15 residues. Germline V gene sequence: CDR1 MNHNY, CDR2 SVGAGI (reference sequence). The V segment lost 8 bases and the J segment 0 bases; nucleotides outside the gene matches: 7. This CDR3 is CASLAGGGAKNIQYF. CDR3 bases: TGTGCCAGCCTTGCGGGCGGGGGAGCCAAAAACATTCAGTACTTC.

Note on this clone: Other DNA sequences in this sample translate to the same CDR3. V gene TRBV18 combines with J gene TRBJ1-1; D not resolved. The germline gives CDR1 KGHSH, CDR2 LQKENI. V lost 0 bases and J 0 bases, leaving 8 bases between the germline ends. CDR3 length equals 15 residues. This CDR3 reads CASSPPRVMNTEAFF. As DNA, the CDR3 is TGTGCCAGCTCACCACCGCGTGTCATGAACACTGAAGCTTTCTTT. The full variable domain, in which reference TRBV18 and TRBJ1-1 provide the parts outside the CDR3, is NAGVMQNPRHLVRRRGQEARLRCSPMKGHSHVYWYRQLPEEGLKFMVYLQKENIIDESGMPKERFSAEFPKEGPSILRIQQVVRGDSAAYFCASSPPRVMNTEAFFGQGTRLTVV.

A single count supports this clone. The gene calls are TRBV6-5 and TRBJ2-5; D is perhaps TRBD2 (6 bases). The V end lost 4 bases, the J end lost 2 bases, and 11 bases lay between the germline ends. The CDR3 loop spans 14 amino acids. Germline loops: CDR1 MNHEY, CDR2 SVGAGI. The CDR3 protein is CASSSAGIQETQYF. In DNA, the CDR3 is TGTGCCAGCAGTTCGGCGGGGATTCAAGAGACCCAGTACTTC.

The chain combines TRBV28 with TRBJ2-2, with no clear D. Trimming removed 4 bases at V and 4 bases at J, with 7 bases between. The CDR3 length is 13 residues. Germline loops: CDR1 MDHEN, CDR2 SYDVKM. In DNA form, the CDR3 reads TGTGCCAGCAGTTGGAGACCCACCGGGGAGCTGTTTTTT. Translation: CASSWRPTGELFF. Supplemented by reference TRBV28 and TRBJ2-2, the full variable domain reads DVKVTQSSRYLVKRTGEKVFLECVQDMDHENMFWYRQDPGLGLRLIYFSYDVKMKEKGDIPEGYSVSREKKERFSLILESASTNQTSMYLCASSWRPTGELFFGEGSRLTVL.

This clone has only a few counts. The V call is TRBV21-1, the J call TRBJ2-6; TRBD1, the D gene given by the table, was not confirmed from the DNA. TRBV21-1 is noted as a pseudogene. The CDR3 consists of 17 residues. The CDR3 loop is CASSRETGGSGANVLTF. CDR3 sequence (DNA): TGTGCCAGCAGCAGAGAGACAGGGGGCTCTGGGGCCAACGTCCTGACTTTC.

The chain combines TRBV9 with TRBJ2-3, with a possible D match to TRBD2 (10 bases). The CDR3 consists of 23 residues. V lost 4 bases to trimming and J lost 1 base, with 37 bases between them. Germline V gene lookup returns CDR1 SGDLS and CDR2 YYNGEE. The CDR3 DNA reads TGTGCCAGCAGCCTAACCGGGACAGGGAGAACTAGCGGGACCCCAAGGGGCACAGATACGCAGTATTTT. As protein: CASSLTGTGRTSGTPRGTDTQYF.

The rearrangement links TRBV7-3 to TRBJ1-1, with 7 bases identical to TRBD1. Germline V gives CDR1 SGHTA, CDR2 FQGTGA. V gave up 2 bases and J gave up 4 bases; unmatched junction bases: 4. The CDR3 consists of 14 residues. The CDR3 sequence: CASSLQGVGTEAFF. Written as DNA, the CDR3 is TGTGCCAGCAGCTTACAGGGGGTGGGCACTGAAGCTTTCTTT.

The V and J genes are TRBV29-1 and TRBJ2-1; 10 positions match TRBD1. This CDR3 spans 15 amino acids. Germline-derived CDR1 and CDR2 are SQVTM and ANQGSEA. V shed 7 bases and J 8 bases; nucleotides not matched to a gene: 14. DNA for the CDR3: TGCAGCGCCGTGCCGGGACAGGGGTGGGTCGATGAGCAGTTCTTC. This translates into CSAVPGQGWVDEQFF.

This chain joins TRBV5-1 and TRBJ1-2; no definite D call. Trimming took off 0 bases at V and 3 bases at J, with 9 bases between the two ends. Germline V gene data show CDR1 as SGHRS and CDR2 as YFSETQ. There are 14 residues in the CDR3. In DNA form, the CDR3 reads TGCGCCAGCAGCTTGGAAGACAACTACTATGGCTACACCTTC. This encodes CASSLEDNYYGYTF. The variable domain in full, with the rest retrieved from reference TRBV5-1 and TRBJ1-2, is KAGVTQTPRYLIKTRGQQVTLSCSPISGHRSVSWYQQTPGQGLQFLFEYFSETQRNKGNFPGRFSGRQFSNSRSEMNVSTLELGDSALYLCASSLEDNYYGYTFGSGTRLTVV.

The rearrangement joins TRBV10-3 to TRBJ2-7; 8 bases fit TRBD1. The CDR3 has 13 residues. J was trimmed by 0 bases and V by 6 bases; bases with no gene match: 1. Germline CDR1 and CDR2: ENHRY and SYGVKD. DNA of the CDR3: TGTGCCATCAGGGACAGGGACTCCTACGAGCAGTACTTC. It yields the protein CAIRDRDSYEQYF.

The chain joins TRBV19 to TRBJ1-1; TRBD1 might be the D (6 bases). This CDR3 has 15 amino acids. V was pared by 6 bases and J by 3 bases, with 17 bases between. Germline assignment: CDR1 LNHDA and CDR2 SQIVND (reference sequence). CDR3 DNA: TGTGCCAGTAGCTTGGGGGGGGCCGGGGACACTGAAGCTTTCTTT. Its translation: CASSLGGAGDTEAFF.

This chain uses TRBV6-1 with TRBJ2-3, with TRBD2 as a possible D gene (6 bases). Per germline, CDR1 MNHNS and CDR2 SASEGT. This CDR3 has 15 amino acids. With 3 bases removed from V and 0 bases from J, the gap between germline ends came to 10 bases. The CDR3 here is CASSEGLTSTDTQYF. Here the CDR3 DNA reads TGTGCCAGCAGTGAGGGACTTACTAGCACAGATACGCAGTATTTT.

The gene calls are TRBV19 and TRBJ2-1; 10 bases match TRBD1. Germline loops: CDR1 LNHDA, CDR2 SQIVND (reference sequence). V shed 10 bases, J shed 9 bases, and the junction held 15 bases outside the gene matches. The CDR3 length is 15 residues. The CDR3 nucleotides read TGTGCCACCAGACAGGGGGCAGCTCCTTTCGGTGAGCAGTTCTTC. The encoded protein is CATRQGAAPFGEQFF.

The rearrangement joins TRBV2 to TRBJ2-7; the match to TRBD1 covers 11 bases. The CDR3 extends over 14 amino acids. Looked up from germline, CDR1 is SNHLY and CDR2 is FYNNEI. After removal of 6 bases from V and 2 bases from J, the junction contained 3 bases not matched to a gene. The CDR3 loop is CASSRDRGTYEQYF. The CDR3, as DNA: TGTGCCAGCAGCCGGGACAGGGGGACCTACGAGCAGTACTTC.